This TCR beta chain is drawn from a study of CXCR3-negative and CXCR3-positive naive CD8 T cells. Details on this clonotype: Antigen unknown.

Researchers prepared the TRB cDNA libraries using 5' RACE with UMI labels. TCRdb processed the 5' RACE reads again and assigns one entry to each CDR3 protein, with no DNA. The sample has roughly 100,000 distinct CDR3 sequences. The CDR3 spans 13 residues. Germline V gene lookup returns CDR1 MGHRA and CDR2 YSYEKL. General observations from the study: Expression of CXCR3 was partially reduced after cryopreservation, and fresh PBMCs were used in most assays.

Sequencing used naive CXCR3- CD8+ T cells from blood. Noted subset: CD45RO-CCR7+CD27+CD95- naive CD8+ T cells lacking CXCR3 (TNR3-). The TCR originated in a human donor in good health. Some clones in this sample may be carry-over from other donors' samples. V and J are TRBV4-1 and TRBJ2-3; TCRdb gives TRBD2 as the D gene, but with no DNA this cannot be confirmed. The CDR3 spells CATSGPNTDTQYF.